The T cell receptor beta chain under discussion was sequenced for a study of T-cell reconstitution after alpha-beta-depleted transplantation in children. Details on this clonotype: Its matching antigen is unknown.

Study outcomes and limitations: It was newly produced T cells that mostly accounted for T-cell counts and diversity one year after transplant. Several hundred expanded graft clones reportedly were the source of alpha-beta T cells about two months after transplant.

V was clipped by 4 bases and J by 5 bases; unmatched bases: 6. This CDR3 spans 14 amino acids. The germline gives CDR1 LGHDT, CDR2 YNNKEL (reference sequence). Preparation of the TCRbeta library used unique molecular identifiers. TCRdb re-analysed the PCR reads in MiXCR, keeping a single row per CDR3 protein. Of about 110,000 distinct CDR3 sequences in the sample, around a tenth were seen once. The rearrangement uses TRBV3-1 and TRBJ2-7; 9 nucleotides match TRBD1. Sequenced material: PBMCs, taken before TCRalphabeta/CD19-depleted stem cell transplant. This sequence originates from a boy younger than 10 with acute lymphoblastic leukemia, due to receive a stem cell transplant. The CDR3 region is CASSPGTGSHEQYF. The DNA for the CDR3 is TGTGCCAGCAGCCCGGGGACAGGGAGCCACGAGCAGTACTTC.